This T cell receptor (beta chain) was documented in a study of blood T cell repertoires in COVID-19. Study overall: Acute and convalescent COVID-19 samples came from the United States, Italy and Spain. The analysed material was cDNA or gDNA that came from T cells, B-cell-depleted T cells, or PBMCs.

Germline lookup yields CDR1 MGHRA and CDR2 YSYEKL. The CDR3 has 15 residues. V was pared by 2 bases and J by 9 bases, with 8 bases of the junction left unmatched. Per the original methods: Estimated nucleated cell counts came from reference gene primer amplification. Assay: immunoSEQ multiplex PCR; the TCRdb copy retains only in-frame clones and omits some. The DNA was the basis for D and trimming; V, J and clone size are from that table. The sample shows some 200,000 clones, about 90% of them seen only once. This receptor was taken from a woman between 65 and 79 years old with acute or convalescent COVID-19. Sequenced: peripheral blood. The chain is built from TRBV4-1 and TRBJ2-1, with TRBD2 identical over 9 bases. Here the CDR3 reads CASSQFGGGAGEQFF. In DNA form, the CDR3 reads TGCGCCAGCAGCCAATTCGGCGGGGGGGCTGGTGAGCAGTTCTTC.